The 29 T cell receptor beta chains below all came from one sample that was sequenced in a study of blood T cell repertoires in COVID-19. The assay was immunoSEQ multiplex PCR, and TCRdb's table has in-frame clones only and misses some. The sample contains fewer than 120,000 clones, 70% to 90% of which appear only once. Sequencing was carried out using peripheral blood. The source of these receptors is a woman aged 50 to 60 with acute or convalescent COVID-19.

The chain links TRBV2 to TRBJ2-5; D is unresolved. The CDR3 runs to 14 residues. Trimming cost V 7 bases and J 2 bases, with 14 bases left between them. Germline CDR1 and CDR2: SNHLY and FYNNEI. The CDR3 loop reads CASMRHGVQETQYF. In DNA, the CDR3 is TGTGCCAGCATGAGGCATGGAGTTCAAGAGACCCAGTACTTC.

The chain combines TRBV7-2 with TRBJ2-1; 7 nucleotides agree with TRBD2. The CDR3 is made up of 16 amino acids. The V and J ends lost 5 bases and 4 bases, in that order; junction bases with no gene match: 11. Germline V gene sequence: CDR1 SGHTA, CDR2 FQGNSA. CDR3: CASSPLRGGPYNEQFF. DNA for the CDR3: TGTGCCAGCAGCCCCTTGCGGGGAGGGCCGTACAATGAGCAGTTCTTC.

The CDR3 coding sequence is TGTGCCAGCAGTGAAGCTAGGGGCACGGGTACATTTAGGGACTACGAGCAGTACTTC. It translates to CASSEARGTGTFRDYEQYF. The chain recombines TRBV6-1 with TRBJ2-7, with D possibly being TRBD1 (5 bases). Trimming shortened V by 0 bases and J by 3 bases, and 24 bases separated the two germline ends. CDR1 is MNHNS, CDR2 SASEGT, per germline. The CDR3 runs to 19 residues.

The rearrangement uses TRBV5-1 and TRBJ2-1, with 11 nucleotides matching TRBD1. This CDR3 spans 17 amino acids. The trim removed 4 bases at V and 7 bases at J, leaving 13 bases unmatched. Looked up from germline, CDR1 is SGHRS and CDR2 is YFSETQ. The CDR3 DNA reads as TGCGCCAGCAGCACCGCCTCCGGGACAGGGGGGATGAATGAGCAGTTCTTC. Translation gives CASSTASGTGGMNEQFF.

The J gene is TRBJ2-3, the V gene TRBV5-1, with 9 bases that match TRBD2. The CDR3 totals 15 residues. Germline V gene data show CDR1 as SGHRS and CDR2 as YFSETQ. V gave up 0 bases and J gave up 4 bases; unmatched junction bases: 3. CDR3 amino acids: CASSLAAGGPDTQYF. CDR3 sequence (DNA): TGCGCCAGCAGCTTGGCGGCGGGAGGGCCAGATACGCAGTATTTT.

The chain carries TRBV18 and TRBJ2-5; D may be TRBD2 (7 bases). V was clipped by 3 bases and J by 4 bases, with 15 bases between them. CDR3 length equals 15 residues. Germline V gene lookup returns CDR1 KGHSH and CDR2 LQKENI. The CDR3, as DNA: TGTGCCAGCTCACCCCCCGGGGGGCGCGGAGAGACCCAGTACTTC. Its translation is CASSPPGGRGETQYF.

The chain recombines TRBV5-4 with TRBJ1-1; D is perhaps TRBD1 (5 bases). V was shortened by 3 bases and J by 6 bases, with 12 bases between the two germline ends. The CDR3 loop spans 13 amino acids. Germline CDR1 is SGHNT and CDR2 is YYREEE (reference sequence). CDR3 DNA sequence: TGTGCCAGCAGCTCGGACACGGACGCTGAAGCTTTCTTT. Translation gives CASSSDTDAEAFF. Full variable domain (outside the CDR3, taken from reference TRBV5-4 and TRBJ1-1): ETGVTQSPTHLIKTRGQQVTLRCSSQSGHNTVSWYQQALGQGPQFIFQYYREEENGRGNFPPRFSGLQFPNYSSELNVNALELDDSALYLCASSSDTDAEAFFGQGTRLTVV.

The gene calls are TRBV28 and TRBJ2-7; 7 positions match TRBD1. Germline V gene lookup returns CDR1 MDHEN and CDR2 SYDVKM. The trim removed 4 bases at V and 2 bases at J, leaving 5 bases unmatched. CDR3 length: 14 amino acids. The CDR3 coding sequence is TGTGCCAGCAGTTCTCGGGGACAGCCCTACGAGCAGTACTTC. It codes for CASSSRGQPYEQYF. Based on the CDR3 plus reference TRBV28 and TRBJ2-7, the full variable domain is DVKVTQSSRYLVKRTGEKVFLECVQDMDHENMFWYRQDPGLGLRLIYFSYDVKMKEKGDIPEGYSVSREKKERFSLILESASTNQTSMYLCASSSRGQPYEQYFGPGTRLTVT.

This clone was observed once. The chain is built from TRBV19 and TRBJ2-6, with D perhaps TRBD1 (6 bases). V gave up 10 bases and J gave up 2 bases, with 18 bases separating them. The CDR3 totals 16 residues. The germline CDR1 and CDR2 sequences are LNHDA and SQIVND (reference sequence). CDR3 sequence: CATTSSGVAGANVLTF. The CDR3, as DNA: TGTGCCACTACCTCTTCAGGGGTGGCTGGGGCCAACGTCCTGACTTTC.

The gene calls are TRBV24-1 and TRBJ1-1, with a tentative D call TRBD1 (5 bases). This CDR3 region has 13 residues. In germline, CDR1 is KGHDR, CDR2 SFDVKD. V gave up 3 bases and J gave up 4 bases, with 8 bases separating them. CDR3 DNA: TGTGCCACCAGTGATGCCGGGGGCACTGAAGCTTTCTTT. Protein: CATSDAGGTEAFF.

This chain joins TRBV5-1 and TRBJ2-1, with D maybe TRBD1 (6 bases). With 4 bases removed from V and 6 bases from J, the gap between germline ends came to 8 bases. This CDR3 is 12 amino acids long. Per the germline V gene, CDR1 is SGHRS and CDR2 is YFSETQ. CDR3 coding DNA: TGCGCCAGCAGCACACAGGGCAATGAGCAGTTCTTC. Protein: CASSTQGNEQFF.

This clone was observed once. J is TRBJ2-7 and V is TRBV7-8; D may be TRBD1 (5 bases). Trimming pared 1 base from V and 2 bases from J, leaving 9 bases between. The CDR3 runs to 14 residues. Germline CDR1 and CDR2: SGHVS and FQNEAQ. The CDR3 loop is CASSLVQGTYEQYF. In DNA, the CDR3 is TGTGCCAGCAGCTTAGTTCAGGGAACCTACGAGCAGTACTTC.

This clone was seen a single time. The chain carries TRBV13 and TRBJ2-5, with TRBD2 matching 8 bases. Germline-derived CDR1 and CDR2 are PRHDT and FYEKMQ (reference sequence). The CDR3 has 15 amino acids. The V segment lost 5 bases and the J segment 5 bases; nucleotides outside the gene matches: 10. CDR3 coding DNA: TGTGCCAGCAGCCTTGGAGGAGCGGGAGCGGAGACCCAGTACTTC. This encodes CASSLGGAGAETQYF.

The gene calls are TRBV28 and TRBJ1-2; no firm D call. Germline V gene sequence: CDR1 MDHEN, CDR2 SYDVKM. The CDR3 is 13 residues long. With 7 bases removed from V and 4 bases from J, the gap between germline ends came to 13 bases. The CDR3 loop reads CASTPGRVYGYTF. CDR3 DNA: TGTGCCAGCACCCCGGGGAGGGTCTATGGCTACACCTTC.

CDR3 region: CTSGGGRESSTDTQYF. CDR3 nucleotide sequence: TGCACCAGCGGTGGAGGGAGGGAATCTAGCACAGATACGCAGTATTTT. This sequence joins TRBV1 and TRBJ2-3; no check of the table's D call, TRBD2, against the DNA was made. TRBV1 is designated a pseudogene. The length of the CDR3 is 16 residues.

The chain recombines TRBV15 with TRBJ1-4; D is unclear. Per germline, CDR1 LNHNV and CDR2 YYDKDF (reference sequence). V lost 4 bases to trimming and J lost 0 bases, with 9 bases between them. The CDR3 totals 15 residues. The CDR3: CATSTEVATNEKLFF. In nucleotides, the CDR3 is TGTGCCACCAGCACGGAGGTTGCAACTAATGAAAAACTGTTTTTT.

The V and J genes are TRBV7-2 and TRBJ2-5; 10 bases are shared with TRBD2. CDR3 length equals 16 residues. The V gene's germline CDR1 is SGHTA and CDR2 FQGNSA. V was clipped by 0 bases and J by 5 bases; unmatched bases: 6. The CDR3 reads CASSLAASGRRETQYF. Here the CDR3 DNA reads TGTGCCAGCAGCTTAGCCGCTAGCGGGAGACGGGAGACCCAGTACTTC.

This clone is a singleton in its sample. V usage is TRBV7-9 and J usage is TRBJ1-1; D not certain. CDR3 length: 13 amino acids. V shed 3 bases and J shed 2 bases, with 7 bases lying between them. Germline values: CDR1 SEHNR, CDR2 FQNEAQ (reference sequence). For the CDR3, the DNA is TGTGCCAGCAGCTTGAACAGCAACACTGAAGCTTTCTTT. This codes for CASSLNSNTEAFF.

This sequence joins TRBV2 and TRBJ1-4, with D possibly matching TRBD1 (6 bases). CDR1 and CDR2 from the germline V gene are SNHLY and FYNNEI. Trimming removed 6 bases at V and 4 bases at J, with 15 bases between. The CDR3 is 15 residues long. CDR3 residues: CASSRLTGYNEKLFF. DNA for the CDR3: TGTGCCAGCAGCCGGTTAACAGGGTATAATGAAAAACTGTTTTTT.

V gene TRBV18 combines with J gene TRBJ1-1; 10 positions match TRBD1. The V gene end was trimmed by 3 bases and the J gene end by 4 bases; junction bases not matched to a gene: 5. CDR1 is KGHSH and CDR2 is LQKENI in the germline V gene. The CDR3 loop spans 15 amino acids. The CDR3 sequence: CASSPRQGATTEAFF. As DNA, the CDR3 is TGTGCCAGCTCACCTCGACAGGGGGCTACCACTGAAGCTTTCTTT.

The J gene is TRBJ2-3, the V gene TRBV19, with TRBD1 matching 8 bases. V lost 4 bases to trimming and J lost 6 bases; unmatched junction nucleotides: 6. Looked up from germline, CDR1 is LNHDA and CDR2 is SQIVND (reference sequence). The CDR3 length is 14 residues. CDR3 sequence: CASSRTGLTDTQYF. In DNA, the CDR3 is TGTGCCAGTAGTAGGACAGGGCTCACGGATACGCAGTATTTT.

The chain carries TRBV18 and TRBJ2-1; 8 bases agree with TRBD2. The V gene's germline CDR1 is KGHSH and CDR2 LQKENI. The ends lost 3 bases at V and 2 bases at J; junction bases unmatched: 3. CDR3 length equals 15 residues. The CDR3 bases are TGTGCCAGCTCACCCAATAGCGGGACCTACAATGAGCAGTTCTTC. It yields the protein CASSPNSGTYNEQFF.

The gene calls are TRBV13 and TRBJ2-7, with 7 bases fitting TRBD2. Germline CDR1 and CDR2: PRHDT and FYEKMQ (reference sequence). The CDR3 contains 17 residues. Trimming took 2 bases from V and 2 from J; bases not matched to a gene: 12. CDR3 loop: CASSLRRSGSGPYEQYF. CDR3 nucleotide sequence: TGTGCCAGCAGCTTAAGGAGATCGGGTAGCGGGCCCTACGAGCAGTACTTC.

The chain links TRBV10-3 to TRBJ2-2; a possible D gene is TRBD1 (6 bases). Germline CDR1 is ENHRY and CDR2 is SYGVKD. V was cut by 8 bases and J by 1 base, with 17 bases left in between. The CDR3 spans 16 residues. DNA for the CDR3: TGTGCCATCCTCCAGGACCAGGACAGGAACACCGGGGAGCTGTTTTTT. Protein sequence: CAILQDQDRNTGELFF.

The chain joins TRBV2 to TRBJ1-1; TRBD1 is a possible D gene (6 bases). From germline, CDR1 is SNHLY and CDR2 FYNNEI. V lost 8 bases, J lost 0 bases, and 13 bases lay in between. This CDR3 has 14 amino acids. The CDR3 sequence is CASEPQGLNTEAFF. Written as DNA, the CDR3 is TGTGCCAGCGAACCACAGGGATTGAACACTGAAGCTTTCTTT.

The rearrangement joins TRBV14 to TRBJ2-1, with 12 bases aligning to TRBD2. The CDR3 contains 18 residues. From germline, CDR1 is SGHDN and CDR2 FVKESK. J gave up 4 bases and V 4 bases, and 11 bases lay outside the gene matches. The CDR3 here is CASSLRRLAGETYNEQFF. The CDR3 nucleotides are TGTGCCAGCAGCCTAAGAAGACTAGCGGGAGAGACGTACAATGAGCAGTTCTTC.

V and J are TRBV28 and TRBJ2-6, with TRBD1 identical over 8 bases. V was clipped by 7 bases and J by 3 bases; unmatched bases: 5. The germline gives CDR1 MDHEN, CDR2 SYDVKM. The CDR3 extends over 15 amino acids. CDR3 amino acids: CASNIRGLGANVLTF. The CDR3 DNA sequence: TGTGCCAGCAATATCAGGGGGCTTGGGGCCAACGTCCTGACTTTC.

The chain uses TRBV7-2 and TRBJ1-2; TRBD1 is a possible D gene (6 bases). CDR1 is SGHTA and CDR2 is FQGNSA in the germline V gene. The CDR3 is 14 residues long. Trimming left V 3 bases short and J 4 bases short, with 12 bases between. The CDR3: CASSLGQGSYGYTF. CDR3 coding DNA: TGTGCCAGCAGCTTGGGGCAGGGGAGCTATGGCTACACCTTC.

V and J are TRBV2 and TRBJ2-7; the match to TRBD2 covers 8 bases. Trimming cost V 4 bases and J 2 bases; bases outside gene matches: 10. Germline V gene sequence: CDR1 SNHLY, CDR2 FYNNEI. The CDR3 contains 16 residues. The CDR3 here is CASSGLPTSGTYEQYF. DNA for the CDR3: TGTGCCAGCAGTGGACTCCCCACTAGCGGAACCTACGAGCAGTACTTC. The full variable domain, its missing parts supplied by reference TRBV2 and TRBJ2-7, is EPEVTQTPSHQVTQMGQEVILRCVPISNHLYFYWYRQILGQKVEFLVSFYNNEISEKSEIFDDQFSVERPDGSNFTLKIRSTKLEDSAMYFCASSGLPTSGTYEQYFGPGTRLTVT.